This T cell receptor beta chain was recovered during a study of blood T cell repertoires in COVID-19 (TCRdb year 2020). In terms of the full investigation: Collaborator samples came from the United States, Italy and Spain and covered acute and convalescent phases of COVID-19. The repertoires were released in a freely available public database intended as a resource for research on the immune response to SARS-CoV-2. Where HLA class I and class II types were available, the types were taken from metadata supplied by the sample provider, not from assay-based typing. The dataset comprised deeply sampled blood TCRbeta repertoires from subjects exposed to, actively infected with, or recovered from COVID-19. A de-identified subject ID, COVID-19 status, age in years and sex were almost always included in the sample metadata. The prospective study material was composed of cDNA or gDNA derived from T cells, B-cell-depleted T cells, or PBMCs. The samples were drawn from the first 160 participants of the ongoing ImmuneRACE study and from 1,254 subjects provided by 6 global collaborators.

As to this clone: Its cognate antigen has yet to be identified. No quality values exist for individual bases; no much larger clone is one base distant.

TCRbeta CDR3 regions were amplified from genomic DNA using the immunoSEQ Assay, a bias-controlled multiplex PCR. The original pipeline was this. Within the assay, amplification of reference gene primers was used to estimate how many nucleated cells each sample contained. To quantify the absolute abundance of each unique TCRbeta CDR3 rearrangement, sequence reads were collapsed and filtered. For each sample, productive Simpson clonality was calculated by taking the square root of Simpson's diversity index across productive rearrangements. The source is immuneACCESS, and TCRdb retained only in-frame sequences with V and J called. Part of the clones is not carried over; for the studies checked, unresolved V genes explain less than half of this, and the remainder is unexplained. Clone size and V and J calls were adopted from that table, with D and trimming inferred from the DNA. For this sample the table gives about 300,000 clones, of which under 90% were detected only once. The ten largest clones take up roughly 2.9% of the sample.

The research as a whole found: How much clinical and demographic metadata was included differed by source and by participant, and the metadata was provided uncurated.

In the prospective study, participants were roughly 18 to 95 years old, resided in about 25 geographic areas of the United States, and were enrolled through a virtual design. To assign participants to cohorts, the prospective study relied on clinical history that participants themselves reported in a screening survey and a study questionnaire. Exposed participants had been in contact, within 2 weeks of entering the study, with a person who had a PCR-confirmed or clinician-diagnosed case of COVID-19. In the prospective study, mobile phlebotomists collected whole blood, serum and a nasopharyngeal or oropharyngeal swab from each participant. Prospective study participants could optionally give additional blood draws and questionnaires over an approximately two-month period. Blood samples from the prospective study were shipped frozen or at room temperature prior to DNA extraction. The germline V gene encodes CDR1 SGHKS and CDR2 YYEKEE (reference sequence). Ends trimmed: V by 0 bases, J by 9 bases; bases unmatched to a gene: 8. Counted from cysteine to phenylalanine, this CDR3 has 14 amino acids. Just CDR3 DNA is preserved here, 42 bases in frame from base 1.

The receptor chain draws on TRBV5-5 and TRBJ2-7, with 8 central nucleotides matching TRBD1. Sequencing used PBMCs or T cells enriched from blood (not recorded which). The clonotype originates from a woman aged 50 to 60 who had been exposed to COVID-19. CDR3 protein: CASSLGTGLVRQYF. The nucleotide sequence is given as TGTGCCAGCAGCTTGGGGACAGGGCTAGTGAGGCAGTACTTC.